The 15 T cell receptor beta chains listed next were all sequenced from one sample in a study of shared clonotypes between healthy human individuals (dated by TCRdb to the early 2020s). The library was made by the immunoSEQ multiplex PCR assay. TCRdb obtained this table from immuneACCESS and retained in-frame rearrangements with V and J assigned. These tables miss some clones; where compared with another copy, unresolved V genes account for less than half of the shortfall, and the remainder is unexplained. The sample records hundreds of thousands of clones, roughly 97% of which are singletons. The ten largest account for around 0.058% of the sample. The sample comprised naive CD4+ T cells sorted from blood. In light of the paper, this sample's cell subset or site label describes: CD45RA+ positively selected. These receptor sequences come from a woman in her thirties in good health.

This chain uses TRBV28 with TRBJ2-2, with a tentative D call TRBD2 (6 bases). Germline CDR1 is MDHEN and CDR2 is SYDVKM. With 2 bases removed from V and 6 bases from J, the gap between germline ends came to 22 bases. The CDR3 is made up of 18 amino acids. The CDR3 is CASSLQLGLAGGAGELFF. The CDR3 nucleotides are TGTGCCAGCAGTTTACAACTCGGACTGGCCGGGGGAGCCGGGGAGCTGTTTTTT.

The rearrangement uses TRBV28 and TRBJ2-5; 7 bases agree with TRBD2. V lost 4 bases and J lost 5; bases outside the gene matches: 10. The CDR3 contains 15 residues. Germline CDR1 reads MDHEN; CDR2 reads SYDVKM. CDR3 residues: CASSSLRLAGETQYF. As DNA, the CDR3 is TGTGCCAGCAGTTCCCTTCGACTAGCTGGGGAGACCCAGTACTTC.

The rearrangement links TRBV19 to TRBJ2-3; D is possibly TRBD2 (6 bases). The CDR3 spans 15 residues. With 3 bases removed from V and 4 bases from J, the gap between germline ends came to 14 bases. The germline gives CDR1 LNHDA, CDR2 SQIVND (reference sequence). CDR3 region: CASSISREWADTQYF. In DNA form, the CDR3 reads TGTGCCAGTAGTATCTCCCGGGAGTGGGCAGATACGCAGTATTTT.

The chain uses TRBV4-1 and TRBJ2-7, with 7 bases identical to TRBD2. The CDR3 is 19 amino acids. Germline CDR1 is MGHRA and CDR2 is YSYEKL. After removal of 0 bases from V and 1 base from J, the junction contained 15 bases not matched to a gene. CDR3 loop: CASSQESPLRAGPSYEQYF. The CDR3 coding sequence is TGCGCCAGCAGCCAAGAGAGCCCCCTACGAGCGGGGCCGTCCTACGAGCAGTACTTC.

V is TRBV11-2 and J is TRBJ1-2, with 9 bases fitting TRBD1. This CDR3 has 16 residues. J was trimmed by 4 bases and V by 2 bases; bases with no gene match: 8. Germline V gene sequence: CDR1 SGHAT, CDR2 FQNNGV. CDR3 loop: CASSLTMGQGSYGYTF. DNA for the CDR3: TGTGCCAGCAGCTTAACCATGGGACAGGGCTCCTATGGCTACACCTTC.

V and J are TRBV4-1 and TRBJ2-3; 9 positions agree with TRBD1. This CDR3 region has 16 residues. V shed 4 bases and J 3 bases; nucleotides not matched to a gene: 8. From germline, CDR1 is MGHRA and CDR2 YSYEKL. The CDR3 region has the DNA TGCGCCAGCAGCCCGCCTTCACAGGGGGCTACAGATACGCAGTATTTT. It codes for CASSPPSQGATDTQYF.

The chain uses TRBV7-9 and TRBJ1-1, with D unresolved. This CDR3 comprises 13 residues. V lost 0 bases and J 10 bases, leaving 12 bases between the germline ends. Germline CDR1 SEHNR, CDR2 FQNEAQ (reference sequence). CDR3 region: CASSLAGGETAFF. The CDR3 DNA reads as TGTGCCAGCAGCTTAGCAGGAGGCGAGACAGCTTTCTTT.

About this clone itself: Other DNA sequences within the sample encode an identical CDR3. The genes are TRBV19 and TRBJ2-1, with D unclear. CDR1 and CDR2 from the germline V gene are LNHDA and SQIVND (reference sequence). V lost 5 bases, J lost 4 bases, and 6 bases lay in between. The CDR3 totals 12 residues. CDR3 amino acids: CASSSLYNEQFF. The CDR3 DNA follows: TGTGCCAGTAGTTCACTTTACAATGAGCAGTTCTTC.

This chain connects TRBV28 to TRBJ1-5; 9 positions match TRBD1. CDR3 length equals 15 residues. Germline values: CDR1 MDHEN, CDR2 SYDVKM. V was pared by 2 bases and J by 7 bases, with 6 bases of the junction left unmatched. Here the CDR3 DNA reads TGTGCCAGCAGTTTAAGGGACAGGGACAGCCAGCCCCAGCATTTT. Amino acids: CASSLRDRDSQPQHF.

Concerning this clone: Other DNA sequences in the same sample also yield this CDR3. The CDR3 DNA reads as TGTGCCAGCAGTTTGGGAGTTTATGGCTACACCTTC. Its translation is CASSLGVYGYTF. The chain joins TRBV28 to TRBJ1-2; D unclear. This CDR3 has 12 residues. V lost 3 bases, J lost 5 bases, and 7 bases lay in between. Germline values: CDR1 MDHEN, CDR2 SYDVKM.

The chain joins TRBV7-2 to TRBJ2-5; the match to TRBD1 covers 12 bases. From germline, CDR1 is SGHTA and CDR2 FQGNSA. Losses at the gene ends were 1 base for V and 5 bases for J; bases not matched to a gene: 5. The CDR3 length is 16 residues. CDR3 bases: TGTGCCAGCAGCTTAGTTGGGACAGGGGGCCGGGAGACCCAGTACTTC. Its translation is CASSLVGTGGRETQYF.

Notes on this clone: The sample has other DNA sequences that encode this CDR3 too. The V call is TRBV5-6, the J call TRBJ2-1, with TRBD2 matching 9 bases. The germline V gene encodes CDR1 SGHDT and CDR2 YYEEEE. Trimming took 3 bases from V and 6 from J; bases not matched to a gene: 10. The CDR3 is 16 residues long. The CDR3 DNA sequence: TGTGCCAGCAGCTCCCTGGCGGGAGGGCCGGGCAATGAGCAGTTCTTC. This sequence encodes CASSSLAGGPGNEQFF.

The chain has TRBV28 and TRBJ1-5; 10 bases are shared with TRBD1. The CDR3 runs 17 residues. Germline V gene sequence: CDR1 MDHEN, CDR2 SYDVKM. With V trimmed by 4 bases and J by 7 bases, 13 bases remained unmatched. The CDR3 DNA is TGTGCCAGCAGTTGGCTGCGGACAGGGGGAGGTGAACAGCCCCAGCATTTT. The encoded protein is CASSWLRTGGGEQPQHF.

As concerns this clone: Other DNA sequences in this sample translate to the same CDR3. The chain employs TRBV5-1 and TRBJ2-3; TRBD2 aligns across 7 bases. The CDR3 spans 14 residues. Trimming at V came to 2 bases and at J to 2 bases, leaving 2 bases not matched to a gene. Germline V gene data show CDR1 as SGHRS and CDR2 as YFSETQ. The CDR3 sequence is CASSLGRATDTQYF. The CDR3 DNA is TGCGCCAGCAGCTTAGGGAGGGCCACAGATACGCAGTATTTT.

This rearrangement joins TRBV29-1 to TRBJ2-5, with D possibly being TRBD1 (5 bases). This CDR3 is built from 13 residues. V shed 0 bases and J shed 4 bases, with 9 bases lying between them. Germline CDR1 reads SQVTM; CDR2 reads ANQGSEA. CDR3 sequence: CSVEDQGGETQYF. The CDR3 DNA reads as TGCAGCGTTGAAGACCAGGGTGGAGAGACCCAGTACTTC.